The sequence of this T cell receptor beta chain was determined in a study of control samples from healthy donors and cancer patients. Sequencing used immunoSEQ multiplex PCR; TCRdb keeps in-frame clones, though not all of them. The sample lists 150,000 or so clones, approximately 93% seen once, with approximately 5.7% in the top ten. The sequenced material came from blood. This sequence was found in a man between 18 and 35 years old in good health.

The CDR3, as DNA: TGCAGTGCCACAGAGCTGCGGCCCCAGCATTTT. Amino acids: CSATELRPQHF. The chain employs TRBV20-1 and TRBJ1-5; D unresolved. From germline, CDR1 is DFQATT and CDR2 SNEGSKA (reference sequence). The CDR3 runs to 11 residues. V lost 6 bases and J lost 9, with 12 bases in between.